This T cell receptor beta chain was obtained from a study of CD8 T cells in ankylosing spondylitis. General study findings and limits: Reported data indicate significant enrichment of disease-linked clones within matched ankylosing spondylitis synovial fluid. Prior work had noted some motif variants in reactive arthritis blood and synovial fluid. There was a TCR beta motif, made of several highly homologous variants, that appeared characteristic of ankylosing spondylitis blood.

Quantitative barcoded 5'-RACE was used to prepare TCR beta libraries. TCRdb redid the calling of the 5' RACE reads with MiXCR, one entry per CDR3 protein. The repertoire holds 35,000 to 40,000 distinct CDR3 sequences, 16% seen once, with about 49% in the top ten. The ends were cut back, 1 base at V and 7 bases at J, with 8 bases in the middle. This CDR3 is 13 amino acids long. Germline CDR1 is MNHEY and CDR2 is SMNVEV (reference sequence). This clonotype has only a few counts. Its cognate antigen is unknown. Material for sequencing was blood. The chain employs TRBV27 and TRBJ1-5; D gene uncertain. The sequence was obtained from a male donor with ankylosing spondylitis or in good health (not recorded which). The CDR3 region has the DNA TGTGCCAGCAGTTTATTAGTGGGCCAGCCCCAGCATTTT. Encoded protein: CASSLLVGQPQHF.